Below are 30 T cell receptor beta chains sequenced from a single sample in a study of early T cells in non-severe SARS-CoV-2 infection. MiXCR, applied by TCRdb to the 5' RACE reads, yields one record per CDR3 protein. The profile shows fewer than 65,000 distinct CDR3 sequences, around 5.7% of them singletons. Material: whole blood, obtained at baseline. These receptors were obtained from an adult who was a healthcare worker with PCR-confirmed SARS-CoV-2 infection or an uninfected control (not recorded which).

This clonotype was counted ten times or more. The chain couples TRBV5-1 to TRBJ2-1, with a weak D call TRBD1 (6 bases). The CDR3 length is 14 residues. The V gene lost 4 bases and the J gene lost 3 bases, with 11 bases spanning the gap. CDR1 SGHRS and CDR2 YFSETQ come from the germline V gene. CDR3: CASSPLDSYNEQFF. The CDR3 DNA reads as TGCGCCAGCAGCCCCCTGGACAGCTACAATGAGCAGTTCTTC.

This clonotype came up many times. Here the CDR3 reads CASSLLLAAQETQYF. The CDR3 coding sequence is TGTGCCAGCAGCTTATTACTAGCAGCCCAAGAGACCCAGTACTTC. The V and J genes are TRBV11-2 and TRBJ2-5; possible D gene TRBD2, 6 bases. V was cut by 2 bases and J by 1 base, with 11 bases left in between. Germline CDR1 reads SGHAT; CDR2 reads FQNNGV. The CDR3 covers 15 residues.

The table lists this clonotype with a few counts. V usage is TRBV6-5 and J usage is TRBJ1-3; possibly TRBD1 for D (6 bases). The V end was cut by 6 bases, the J end by 7 bases, with 13 bases between. Germline V gene data show CDR1 as MNHEY and CDR2 as SVGAGI. The CDR3 consists of 13 residues. CDR3 sequence: CASRDSRRNTIYF. CDR3 nucleotides: TGTGCCAGCAGGGACAGCCGTCGGAACACCATATATTTT.

This clonotype was detected many times. The gene calls are TRBV4-1 and TRBJ2-1, with D perhaps being TRBD1 or TRBD2 (5 bases each). There are 16 residues in the CDR3. V lost 0 bases and J lost 7, with 16 bases in between. Germline V gene sequence: CDR1 MGHRA, CDR2 YSYEKL. CDR3 sequence reads: CASSQEGPRGRNEQFF. The CDR3 DNA follows: TGCGCCAGCAGCCAAGAAGGTCCTCGGGGACGGAATGAGCAGTTCTTC.

In this sample, this clonotype turned up many times. The genes are TRBV20-1 and TRBJ2-1; 8 nucleotides agree with TRBD2. This CDR3 comprises 17 residues. From germline, CDR1 is DFQATT and CDR2 SNEGSKA (reference sequence). After removal of 3 bases from V and 1 base from J, the junction contained 11 bases not matched to a gene. The CDR3 DNA is TGCAGTGCTAGGGTCATAAGCGGGAGTCGATCCTACAATGAGCAGTTCTTC. It encodes CSARVISGSRSYNEQFF.

This chain connects TRBV12-3 or TRBV12-4 to TRBJ1-2; D not resolved. V was shortened by 2 bases and J by 8 bases, with 6 bases between the two germline ends. This CDR3 contains 11 residues. DNA of the CDR3: TGTGCCAGCAGTTTACGGTCGGGCTACACCTTC. Encoded protein: CASSLRSGYTF.

This clonotype was recorded many times. J is TRBJ1-5 and V is TRBV28; TRBD1 matches 7 bases. V lost 7 bases, J lost 0 bases, and 9 bases stayed unmatched. The CDR3 length is 16 residues. Germline V gene lookup returns CDR1 MDHEN and CDR2 SYDVKM. The CDR3 DNA is TGTGCCAGCAATGACAGGGATTTCTATAGCAATCAGCCCCAGCATTTT. Its protein is CASNDRDFYSNQPQHF. Filled out from reference TRBV28 and TRBJ1-5, the complete variable domain reads DVKVTQSSRYLVKRTGEKVFLECVQDMDHENMFWYRQDPGLGLRLIYFSYDVKMKEKGDIPEGYSVSREKKERFSLILESASTNQTSMYLCASNDRDFYSNQPQHFGDGTRLSIL.

In its sample, this clonotype was seen many times. This sequence joins TRBV11-2 and TRBJ2-7, with D maybe TRBD2 (5 bases). From germline, CDR1 is SGHAT and CDR2 FQNNGV. This CDR3 has 14 amino acids. Trimming shortened V by 3 bases and J by 7 bases, and 16 bases separated the two germline ends. CDR3 coding DNA: TGTGCCAGCAGCTTGGACTCTCCGCGGAGGGAGCAGTACTTC. As protein: CASSLDSPRREQYF.

This clonotype was counted at least ten times. J is TRBJ2-1 and V is TRBV28; D gene uncertain. The CDR3 has 16 residues. Trimming shortened V by 3 bases and J by 0 bases, and 12 bases separated the two germline ends. CDR1 is MDHEN and CDR2 is SYDVKM in the germline V gene. The CDR3 nucleotides are TGTGCCAGCAGTTTCTTCTCCCAAAGCTCCTACAATGAGCAGTTCTTC. It yields the protein CASSFFSQSSYNEQFF.

This clonotype was counted many times. The V and J genes are TRBV10-2 and TRBJ2-7; 7 bases are a match to TRBD2. Germline CDR1 is WSHSY and CDR2 is SAAADI. The CDR3 has 14 amino acids. Trimming cost V 2 bases and J 2 bases; bases outside gene matches: 3. Here the CDR3 reads CASSEMGGAYEQYF. The CDR3 bases are TGCGCCAGCAGTGAGATGGGGGGGGCCTACGAGCAGTACTTC.

Note on this clonotype: Because it lacks the conserved phenylalanine or tryptophan at the end, this CDR3 is likely a read error. This rearrangement joins TRBV5-1 to TRBJ2-3, with D perhaps matching TRBD1 (6 bases). Trimming cost V 4 bases and J 1 base, with 13 bases left between them. Germline values: CDR1 SGHRS, CDR2 YFSETQ. The CDR3 is 15 amino acids. Here the CDR3 reads CASSAGDPRTDTQYL. CDR3 DNA sequence: TGCGCCAGCAGCGCAGGGGATCCCCGCACAGATACGCAGTATTTA.

This clonotype was counted many times. The chain couples TRBV28 to TRBJ2-2; D might be TRBD2 (6 bases). The length of the CDR3 is 13 residues. V dropped 6 bases and J dropped 5 bases, with 10 bases sitting between them. Germline values: CDR1 MDHEN, CDR2 SYDVKM. The CDR3: CASRAGRTGELFF. For the CDR3, the DNA is TGTGCCAGCAGGGCAGGGAGGACCGGGGAGCTGTTTTTT.

The chain carries TRBV7-3 and TRBJ2-2; D possibly matches TRBD1 or TRBD2 (7 bases each). The CDR3 has 23 residues. The germline V gene encodes CDR1 SGHTA and CDR2 FQGTGA. V was cut by 3 bases and J by 0 bases, with 32 bases left in between. The CDR3 coding sequence is TGTGCCAGCAGCTTCCCGAACACGGGGAGGGTTCCATCCGACAGGGCGAACACCGGGGAGCTGTTTTTT. This codes for CASSFPNTGRVPSDRANTGELFF.

The CDR3 nucleotides are TGCGCCAGCAGCCAAGAAGGGCCCAGACTAGCAGGCTACAATGAGCAGTTCTTC. Residues: CASSQEGPRLAGYNEQFF. The rearrangement uses TRBV4-3 and TRBJ2-1; 7 bases agree with TRBD2. V shed 0 bases and J 3 bases; nucleotides not matched to a gene: 11. Germline V gives CDR1 LGHNA, CDR2 YSLEER. The CDR3 is 18 residues long.

In its sample, this clonotype was seen many times. The chain joins TRBV29-1 to TRBJ2-7; 7 bases fit TRBD2. CDR3 length: 13 amino acids. V lost 6 bases, J lost 3 bases, and 8 bases stayed unmatched. Germline V lookup: CDR1 SQVTM, CDR2 ANQGSEA. This CDR3 is CSVLLAAGYEQYF. The CDR3 region has the DNA TGCAGCGTCCTCCTAGCGGCTGGCTACGAGCAGTACTTC.

This clonotype was observed at least ten times. The J gene is TRBJ2-2, the V gene TRBV12-3 or TRBV12-4; D not resolved. The V gene lost 1 base and the J gene lost 0 bases, with 12 bases spanning the gap. There are 17 residues in the CDR3. The CDR3 spells CASSLVNRQTNTGELFF. As DNA, the CDR3 is TGTGCCAGCAGTTTAGTTAATCGGCAGACGAACACCGGGGAGCTGTTTTTT.

This clonotype was seen many times. The J gene is TRBJ2-2, the V gene TRBV28; 8 bases map to TRBD2. V dropped 7 bases and J dropped 6; count of bases not matched to a gene: 13. Germline CDR1 MDHEN, CDR2 SYDVKM. This CDR3 is built from 16 residues. The CDR3 loop is CASTGGASGRAGELFF. As DNA, the CDR3 is TGTGCCAGCACGGGCGGAGCTAGCGGGCGCGCCGGGGAGCTGTTTTTT.

This clonotype was picked up a small number of times. V gene TRBV7-8 combines with J gene TRBJ2-7; D may be TRBD1 (7 bases). This CDR3 is 13 amino acids long. Germline V gene sequence: CDR1 SGHVS, CDR2 FQNEAQ. V lost 5 bases to trimming and J lost 1 base, with 9 bases between them. The CDR3: CASSAGQSYEQYF. CDR3 DNA sequence: TGTGCCAGCAGCGCGGGACAGTCCTACGAGCAGTACTTC.

The V and J genes are TRBV14 and TRBJ2-7, with TRBD1 matching over 9 bases. Trimming cost V 4 bases and J 6 bases; bases outside gene matches: 10. The germline V gene has CDR1 SGHDN and CDR2 FVKESK. The CDR3 runs 15 residues. The CDR3 region is CASSPNRGLKVEQYF. CDR3 in DNA: TGTGCCAGCAGCCCGAACAGGGGGCTTAAAGTCGAGCAGTACTTC.

Ten or more counts support this clonotype. J is TRBJ2-1 and V is TRBV4-2; 10 bases line up with TRBD2. Germline V gives CDR1 LGHNA, CDR2 YNFKEQ. The ends lost 1 base at V and 8 bases at J; junction bases unmatched: 8. CDR3 size: 16 residues. In DNA, the CDR3 is TGTGCCAGCAGCCAAGTAGCAGCGGGAGGGATCCATGAGCAGTTCTTC. The encoded protein is CASSQVAAGGIHEQFF.

This chain connects TRBV4-1 to TRBJ2-7; 9 bases match TRBD2. The CDR3 runs 15 residues. Germline V gene sequence: CDR1 MGHRA, CDR2 YSYEKL. The V and J ends lost 2 bases and 2 bases, in that order; junction bases with no gene match: 4. The CDR3 loop is CASSQTTSGPYEQYF. In DNA form, the CDR3 reads TGCGCCAGCAGCCAAACCACTAGCGGGCCCTACGAGCAGTACTTC.

This clonotype was detected a few times. The chain uses TRBV7-7 and TRBJ2-5; 10 bases match TRBD2. V shed 2 bases and J 2 bases; nucleotides not matched to a gene: 2. This CDR3 has 15 residues. CDR1 and CDR2 (germline): SSHAT, FNYEAQ (reference sequence). The CDR3 DNA follows: TGTGCCAGCAGCTTACGACTAGCGGGTCAAGAGACCCAGTACTTC. It encodes CASSLRLAGQETQYF.

This clonotype was picked up a small number of times. The V call is TRBV7-9, the J call TRBJ2-1; a weak D match, TRBD2 (5 bases). The germline V gene has CDR1 SEHNR and CDR2 FQNEAQ (reference sequence). V was clipped by 10 bases and J by 5 bases, with 18 bases between them. The CDR3 spans 14 residues. CDR3 in amino acids: CATGPDYAHNEQFF. DNA of the CDR3: TGTGCCACCGGCCCCGACTATGCCCACAATGAGCAGTTCTTC.

This clonotype was counted at least ten times. In DNA, the CDR3 is TGCAGTGCTAGCCCGATGACAGGTAGAAGAGACACTGAAGCTTTCTTT. It yields the protein CSASPMTGRRDTEAFF. The chain couples TRBV20-1 to TRBJ1-1; D is possibly TRBD1 (6 bases). Trimming stripped 3 bases from V and 3 bases from J, with 20 bases between. Germline CDR1 reads DFQATT; CDR2 reads SNEGSKA (reference sequence). The CDR3 extends over 16 amino acids.

This clonotype was seen many times. The chain uses TRBV29-1 and TRBJ1-1; perhaps TRBD1 as D (5 bases). Looked up from germline, CDR1 is SQVTM and CDR2 is ANQGSEA. There are 13 residues in the CDR3. With 2 bases removed from V and 1 base from J, the gap between germline ends came to 8 bases. As DNA, the CDR3 is TGCAGCGTTGAAAGTCAGGGGAACACTGAAGCTTTCTTT. Its protein is CSVESQGNTEAFF.

In its sample, this clonotype was seen many times. The gene calls are TRBV5-5 and TRBJ2-7; D is undetermined. This CDR3 contains 14 residues. V lost 5 bases and J 0 bases, leaving 12 bases between the germline ends. The germline gives CDR1 SGHKS, CDR2 YYEKEE (reference sequence). The CDR3 here is CASSRDLSSYEQYF. CDR3 DNA: TGTGCCAGCAGTCGAGACTTATCCTCCTACGAGCAGTACTTC.

V and J are TRBV7-2 and TRBJ2-7; maybe TRBD1 (5 bases). V was cut by 0 bases and J by 2 bases, with 11 bases left in between. The CDR3 has 15 amino acids. Germline-derived CDR1 and CDR2 are SGHTA and FQGNSA. The chain's CDR3 is CASSLALQGTYEQYF. The CDR3 coding sequence is TGTGCCAGCAGCTTAGCGCTTCAGGGCACCTACGAGCAGTACTTC.

V usage is TRBV20-1 and J usage is TRBJ2-1, with 11 bases fitting TRBD2. Trimming took 6 bases from V and 13 from J; bases not matched to a gene: 8. The CDR3 totals 12 residues. CDR1 and CDR2 (germline): DFQATT, SNEGSKA (reference sequence). The CDR3 protein is CSARGLAVPQFF. CDR3 coding DNA: TGCAGTGCGAGGGGACTAGCGGTACCCCAGTTCTTC.

The sample holds many counts of this clonotype. This chain links TRBV29-1 with TRBJ1-2; D may be TRBD1 (5 bases). Trimming left V 4 bases short and J 4 bases short, with 16 bases between. CDR3 length equals 14 residues. The germline V gene has CDR1 SQVTM and CDR2 ANQGSEA. CDR3 in amino acids: CSVVSGQGSYGYTF. CDR3 nucleotides: TGCAGCGTTGTGTCAGGGCAAGGGAGCTATGGCTACACCTTC.

This clonotype was observed a handful of times. V and J are TRBV10-2 and TRBJ2-7, with 7 bases aligning to TRBD2. CDR1 is WSHSY, CDR2 SAAADI, per germline. The CDR3 contains 14 residues. V shed 7 bases and J 6 bases; nucleotides not matched to a gene: 12. CDR3 sequence (DNA): TGCGCCAGCACCCCCCGCGGGAGCATTAGCGAGCAGTACTTC. It codes for CASTPRGSISEQYF.